One and the same sample provided the 20 T cell receptor beta chains below, sequenced in a study of T cells in Graves' hyperthyroidism and ophthalmopathy. Authors of the study amplified TCR beta CDR3 regions from RNA transcripts. When the TCR CDR3 underwent first-round RT-PCR, the HTBI primer set was used. TCRdb used MiXCR to reprocess the multiplex PCR reads, holding one entry per CDR3 protein. The sample yields some 360,000 distinct CDR3 sequences, 15% to 20% seen once. The sample taken for sequencing was blood. Receptors originate from a woman in her forties with Graves' ophthalmopathy.

This clonotype was recorded many times. The chain employs TRBV6-2 or TRBV6-3 and TRBJ2-1; TRBD2 agrees at 8 bases. There are 20 residues in the CDR3. The V segment lost 7 bases and the J segment 6 bases; nucleotides outside the gene matches: 26. Germline V lookup: CDR1 MNHEY, CDR2 SVGEGT. The CDR3 sequence: CASTWRPGGPERRIPNEQFF. DNA for the CDR3: TGTGCCAGCACCTGGAGACCGGGAGGGCCAGAGCGGCGTATCCCCAATGAGCAGTTCTTC.

The sample holds many counts of this clonotype. The chain joins TRBV6-2 or TRBV6-3 to TRBJ2-7; D is unclear. V was pared by 2 bases and J by 3 bases, with 11 bases between. Germline values: CDR1 MNHEY, CDR2 SVGEGT. The CDR3 contains 14 residues. Here the CDR3 reads CASSYVVESYEQYF. CDR3 bases: TGTGCCAGCAGTTACGTAGTGGAAAGCTACGAGCAGTACTTC.

This chain joins TRBV28 and TRBJ2-7, with D unclear. V was shortened by 6 bases and J by 4 bases, with 10 bases between the two germline ends. CDR1 and CDR2 from the germline V gene are MDHEN and SYDVKM. The CDR3 runs to 12 residues. The CDR3 loop is CASRPFGYEQYF. CDR3 in DNA: TGTGCCAGCAGGCCCTTCGGGTACGAGCAGTACTTC.

This clonotype was found many times. The chain employs TRBV20-1 and TRBJ1-3, with 7 bases lining up with TRBD1. This CDR3 contains 13 residues. V shed 3 bases and J 3 bases; nucleotides not matched to a gene: 2. CDR1 and CDR2 (germline): DFQATT, SNEGSKA (reference sequence). CDR3 sequence (DNA): TGCAGTGCTAGGGGGACAGTTGGAAACACCATATATTTT. Protein: CSARGTVGNTIYF.

In this sample, this clonotype turned up many times. This sequence joins TRBV6-5 and TRBJ1-5; D possibly corresponds to TRBD1 (6 bases). The V end was cut by 0 bases, the J end by 2 bases, with 11 bases between. Germline values: CDR1 MNHEY, CDR2 SVGAGI. This CDR3 has 16 residues. The chain's CDR3 is CASSYSEGVGNQPQHF. CDR3 DNA: TGTGCCAGCAGTTACTCGGAGGGGGTGGGCAATCAGCCCCAGCATTTT.

This clonotype has only a few counts. The chain is built from TRBV4-1 and TRBJ2-2; 9 bases are shared with TRBD2. Germline trimming cut 1 base from V and 0 bases from J; bases unmatched to any gene: 6. CDR1 MGHRA and CDR2 YSYEKL come from the germline V gene. The CDR3 runs to 18 residues. For the CDR3, the DNA is TGCGCCAGCAGCCAAGTATGGCTAGCGGGACCGAACACCGGGGAGCTGTTTTTT. Translation gives CASSQVWLAGPNTGELFF.

This clonotype was seen repeatedly, ten times or more. The J gene is TRBJ1-5, the V gene TRBV6-5, with D uncertain. V was pared by 7 bases and J by 0 bases, with 13 bases between. The CDR3 has 15 amino acids. CDR1 and CDR2 from the germline V gene are MNHEY and SVGAGI. The DNA of the CDR3 is TGTGCCAGCATCGGTAAGGGTGGTAGCAATCAGCCCCAGCATTTT. Translated: CASIGKGGSNQPQHF.

This clonotype was seen repeatedly, ten times or more. The chain joins TRBV12-3 or TRBV12-4 to TRBJ1-1; D is undetermined. Trimming left V 2 bases short and J 0 bases short, with 25 bases between. The CDR3 consists of 20 residues. Written as DNA, the CDR3 is TGTGCCAGCAGTTTAATTCCGTTTGTGCCTGACGGCAACATGAACACTGAAGCTTTCTTT. The encoded protein is CASSLIPFVPDGNMNTEAFF.

This clonotype was found many times. This sequence joins TRBV6-5 and TRBJ2-5; D may correspond to TRBD1 or TRBD2 (5 bases each). Trimming removed 2 bases at V and 1 base at J, with 5 bases between. Germline V gene lookup returns CDR1 MNHEY and CDR2 SVGAGI. CDR3 length: 13 residues. CDR3 in amino acids: CASSYGTQETQYF. The CDR3 DNA reads as TGTGCCAGCAGTTACGGGACCCAAGAGACCCAGTACTTC.

This clonotype has at least ten counts. The chain is built from TRBV6-1 and TRBJ1-2; D remains ambiguous. The CDR3 is made up of 11 amino acids. V lost 4 bases and J 8 bases, leaving 8 bases between the germline ends. Germline CDR1 reads MNHNS; CDR2 reads SASEGT. The chain's CDR3 is CASSVGLGYTF. The CDR3 DNA is TGTGCCAGCAGTGTAGGGTTGGGCTACACCTTC.

The sample holds many counts of this clonotype. The rearrangement links TRBV6-4 to TRBJ2-2; TRBD2 aligns across 16 bases. In germline, CDR1 is MRHNA, CDR2 SNTAGT. Trimming took 7 bases from V and 4 from J; bases not matched to a gene: 15. The CDR3 contains 20 residues. CDR3: CASTRSPGLAGGPFTGELFF. CDR3 in DNA: TGTGCCAGCACCCGGTCGCCGGGACTAGCGGGAGGGCCGTTCACCGGGGAGCTGTTTTTT.

The J gene is TRBJ2-5, the V gene TRBV5-1, with D possibly TRBD1 on 7 matching bases. The CDR3 has 14 residues. CDR1 SGHRS and CDR2 YFSETQ come from the germline V gene. V lost 7 bases and J 2 bases, leaving 15 bases between the germline ends. DNA of the CDR3: TGCGCCAGCCAGACAGGGCGGGGACAAGAGACCCAGTACTTC. Protein product: CASQTGRGQETQYF.

This clonotype occurred many times. V usage is TRBV6-5 and J usage is TRBJ1-2; TRBD1 is a possible D gene (6 bases). Germline CDR1 and CDR2: MNHEY and SVGAGI. The V end lost 4 bases, the J end lost 0 bases, and 12 bases lay between the germline ends. The CDR3 contains 15 residues. This chain's CDR3 is CASSSAGTPNYGYTF. CDR3 nucleotides: TGTGCCAGCAGTTCAGCAGGGACACCTAACTATGGCTACACCTTC.

This clonotype was counted at least ten times. The gene calls are TRBV6-2 or TRBV6-3 and TRBJ2-5; TRBD1 agrees at 10 bases. Germline lookup yields CDR1 MNHEY and CDR2 SVGEGT. There are 13 residues in the CDR3. V was clipped by 8 bases and J by 4 bases; unmatched bases: 4. CDR3 nucleotides: TGTGCCAGCGGACAGGGGGTCGCAGAGACCCAGTACTTC. Protein product: CASGQGVAETQYF.

This clonotype was seen ten or more times. The rearrangement links TRBV12-3 or TRBV12-4 to TRBJ2-5; possibly TRBD1 for D (7 bases). This CDR3 has 16 amino acids. V was trimmed by 1 base and J by 5 bases, leaving 17 bases between them. The chain's CDR3 is CASSLGSGGTRETQYF. CDR3 nucleotide sequence: TGTGCCAGCAGTTTAGGGTCAGGGGGGACACGGGAGACCCAGTACTTC.

This clonotype was detected a few times. The rearrangement joins TRBV5-1 to TRBJ2-5; no clear D. This CDR3 has 12 residues. The V and J ends lost 3 bases and 7 bases respectively, with 10 bases between them. The V gene's germline CDR1 is SGHRS and CDR2 YFSETQ. CDR3 sequence reads: CASSSDLVTQYF. CDR3 coding DNA: TGCGCCAGCAGCTCGGACCTCGTGACCCAGTACTTC.

This clonotype was detected many times. This sequence joins TRBV20-1 and TRBJ2-5, with 8 bases that match TRBD2. Germline loops: CDR1 DFQATT, CDR2 SNEGSKA (reference sequence). The V gene end was trimmed by 2 bases and the J gene end by 2 bases; junction bases not matched to a gene: 7. CDR3 length: 15 amino acids. The CDR3 DNA is TGCAGTGCTAGACATATAGCGGGACAACAAGAGACCCAGTACTTC. It yields the protein CSARHIAGQQETQYF.

This clonotype was counted at least ten times. The rearrangement uses TRBV29-1 and TRBJ2-7, with 9 bases matching TRBD1. CDR3 size: 13 residues. After removal of 6 bases from V and 5 bases from J, the junction contained 8 bases not matched to a gene. The V gene's germline CDR1 is SQVTM and CDR2 ANQGSEA. The CDR3 spells CSVPGQGTNEQYF. In DNA form, the CDR3 reads TGCAGCGTGCCGGGACAGGGTACCAACGAGCAGTACTTC.

Turning to this clonotype: A much larger clone lies a single base off, so this may be a read error. In this CDR3 the conserved last residue, phenylalanine or tryptophan, is missing, so a read error is likely. The chain uses TRBV30 and TRBJ2-7; TRBD2 aligns across 11 bases. Looked up from germline, CDR1 is GTSNPN and CDR2 is SVGIG (reference sequence). This CDR3 region has 16 residues. The ends lost 1 base at V and 0 bases at J; junction bases unmatched: 5. For the CDR3, the DNA is TGTGCCTGGAGTGCTTCTAGCGGGAGGCCCTCCTACGAGCAGTACCTC. Translation gives CAWSASSGRPSYEQYL.

This clonotype has a count of ten or more. The chain has TRBV25-1 and TRBJ1-5; maybe TRBD1 (6 bases). The CDR3 contains 16 residues. V was clipped by 4 bases and J by 1 base, with 14 bases between them. From germline, CDR1 is MGHDK and CDR2 SYGVNS. The chain's CDR3 is CASSGRGVLSNQPQHF. For the CDR3, the DNA is TGTGCCAGCAGTGGCAGGGGAGTGTTGAGCAATCAGCCCCAGCATTTT. Variable domain in full (rest from reference TRBV25-1 and TRBJ1-5): EADIYQTPRYLVIGTGKKITLECSQTMGHDKMYWYQQDPGMELHLIHYSYGVNSTEKGDLSSESTVSRIRTEHFPLTLESARPSHTSQYLCASSGRGVLSNQPQHFGDGTRLSIL.